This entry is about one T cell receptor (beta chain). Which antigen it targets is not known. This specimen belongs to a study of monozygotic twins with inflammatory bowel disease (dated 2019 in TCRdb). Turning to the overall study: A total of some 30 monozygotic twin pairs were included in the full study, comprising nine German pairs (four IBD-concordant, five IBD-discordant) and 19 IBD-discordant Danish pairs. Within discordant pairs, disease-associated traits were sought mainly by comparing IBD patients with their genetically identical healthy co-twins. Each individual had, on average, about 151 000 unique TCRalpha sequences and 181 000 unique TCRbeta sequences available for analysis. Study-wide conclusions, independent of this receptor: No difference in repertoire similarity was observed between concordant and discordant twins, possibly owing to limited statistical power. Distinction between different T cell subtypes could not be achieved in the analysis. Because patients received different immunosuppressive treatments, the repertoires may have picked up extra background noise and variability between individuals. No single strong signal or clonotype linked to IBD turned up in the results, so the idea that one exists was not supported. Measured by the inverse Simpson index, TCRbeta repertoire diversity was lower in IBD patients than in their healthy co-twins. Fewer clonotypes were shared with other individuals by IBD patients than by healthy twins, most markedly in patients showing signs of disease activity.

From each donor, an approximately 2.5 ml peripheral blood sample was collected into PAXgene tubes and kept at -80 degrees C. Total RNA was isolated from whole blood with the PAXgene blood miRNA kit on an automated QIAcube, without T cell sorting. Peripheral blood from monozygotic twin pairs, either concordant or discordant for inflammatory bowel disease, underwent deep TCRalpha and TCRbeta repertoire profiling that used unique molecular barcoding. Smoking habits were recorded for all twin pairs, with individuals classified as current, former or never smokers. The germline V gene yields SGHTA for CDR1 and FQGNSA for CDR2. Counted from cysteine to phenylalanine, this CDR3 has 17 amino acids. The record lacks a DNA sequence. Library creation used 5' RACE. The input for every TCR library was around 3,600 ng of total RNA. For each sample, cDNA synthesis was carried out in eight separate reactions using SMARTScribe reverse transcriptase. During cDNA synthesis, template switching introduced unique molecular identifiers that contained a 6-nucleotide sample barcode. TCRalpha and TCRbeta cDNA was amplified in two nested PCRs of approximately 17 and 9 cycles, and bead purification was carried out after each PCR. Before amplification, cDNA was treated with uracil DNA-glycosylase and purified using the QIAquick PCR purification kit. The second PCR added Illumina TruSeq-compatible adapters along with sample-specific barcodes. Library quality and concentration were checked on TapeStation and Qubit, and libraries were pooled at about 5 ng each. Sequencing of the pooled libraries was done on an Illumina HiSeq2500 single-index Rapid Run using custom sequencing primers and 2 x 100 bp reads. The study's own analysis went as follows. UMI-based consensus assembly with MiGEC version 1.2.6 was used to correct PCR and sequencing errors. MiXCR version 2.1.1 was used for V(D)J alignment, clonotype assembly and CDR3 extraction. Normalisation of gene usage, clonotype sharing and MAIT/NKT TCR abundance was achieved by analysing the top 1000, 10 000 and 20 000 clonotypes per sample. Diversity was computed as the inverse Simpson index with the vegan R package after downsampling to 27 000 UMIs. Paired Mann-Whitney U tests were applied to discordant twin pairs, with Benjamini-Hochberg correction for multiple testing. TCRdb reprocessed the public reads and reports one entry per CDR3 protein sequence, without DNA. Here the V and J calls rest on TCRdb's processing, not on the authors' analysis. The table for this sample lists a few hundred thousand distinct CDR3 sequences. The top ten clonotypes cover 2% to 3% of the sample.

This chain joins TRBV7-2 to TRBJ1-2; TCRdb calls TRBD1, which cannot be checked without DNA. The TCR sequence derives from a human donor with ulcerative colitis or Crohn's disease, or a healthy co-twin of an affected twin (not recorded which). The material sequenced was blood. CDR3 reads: CASSLRIGHAESGGYTF.